These 25 T cell receptor beta chains were all obtained from the same sample, sequenced in a study of cytomegalovirus exposure and HLA in healthy donors. The PCR used 60 Vbeta and 13 Jbeta primers. Assay: immunoSEQ multiplex PCR; the TCRdb copy retains only in-frame clones and omits some. This sample has over 150,000 clones; roughly 81% occur once, and the top ten carry under 15%. The material sequenced was PBMCs. Source of these receptors: a woman aged 45 to 65 in good health and CMV-seronegative.

This chain links TRBV28 with TRBJ2-6; weak D call: TRBD1 (6 bases). The V end was cut by 9 bases, the J end by 2 bases, with 11 bases between. CDR1 and CDR2 (germline): MDHEN, SYDVKM. The CDR3 runs 14 residues. The CDR3 nucleotides read TGTGCCAGTCACAGGGACCCTGGGGCCAACGTCCTGACTTTC. Protein: CASHRDPGANVLTF.

CDR3 sequence: CASAYLGAGNQPQHF. CDR3 nucleotide sequence: TGTGCCAGTGCCTACCTGGGGGCTGGCAATCAGCCCCAGCATTTT. This rearrangement joins TRBV6-6 to TRBJ1-5, with D possibly matching TRBD1 (6 bases). Per germline, CDR1 MNHNY and CDR2 SVGAGI (reference sequence). The CDR3 spans 15 residues. Trimming took 9 bases from V and 2 from J, leaving 17 bases between them.

The table lists this clone with a few counts. V is TRBV5-1 and J is TRBJ1-1; a possible D gene is TRBD1 (6 bases). Between the trimmed V and J ends, which lost 0 bases and 4 bases, there was a span of 7 bases. There are 13 residues in the CDR3. Germline loops: CDR1 SGHRS, CDR2 YFSETQ. The DNA of the CDR3 is TGCGCCAGCAGCTTGGTACAGGGCACTGAAGCTTTCTTT. This encodes CASSLVQGTEAFF.

This clone was recorded a few times. The rearrangement links TRBV20-1 to TRBJ2-7, with 7 bases identical to TRBD1. The CDR3 loop spans 11 amino acids. Germline trimming cut 8 bases from V and 4 bases from J; bases unmatched to any gene: 5. Germline loops: CDR1 DFQATT, CDR2 SNEGSKA (reference sequence). This CDR3 is CSTGTDYEQYF. CDR3 in DNA: TGCAGTACCGGGACAGATTACGAGCAGTACTTC.

The J gene is TRBJ2-7, the V gene TRBV6-1, with TRBD2 as a possible D gene (5 bases). Trimming took off 3 bases at V and 2 bases at J, with 14 bases between the two ends. The germline V gene encodes CDR1 MNHNS and CDR2 SASEGT. The CDR3 is made up of 15 amino acids. CDR3 bases: TGTGCCAGCAGTGACTCGGGAAGGACTCCCTACGAGCAGTACTTC. Translated: CASSDSGRTPYEQYF.

The sample holds one count of this clone. CDR3 loop: CAWRGQGKSEAFF. Written as DNA, the CDR3 is TGTGCCTGGAGGGGGCAGGGGAAGTCAGAAGCTTTCTTT. This chain joins TRBV30 and TRBJ1-1; TRBD1 might be the D (6 bases). Trimming removed 3 bases from V and 8 bases from J, with 16 bases in between. The CDR3 is 13 amino acids. Per the germline V gene, CDR1 is GTSNPN and CDR2 is SVGIG (reference sequence). Drawing the rest from reference TRBV30 and TRBJ1-1, the complete variable domain is SQTIHQWPATLVQPVGSPLSLECTVEGTSNPNLYWYRQAAGRGLQLLFYSVGIGQISSEVPQNLSASRPQDRQFILSSKKLLLSDSGFYLCAWRGQGKSEAFFGQGTRLTVV.

The gene calls are TRBV6-5 and TRBJ2-7, with D perhaps TRBD2 (6 bases). CDR1 MNHEY and CDR2 SVGAGI come from the germline V gene. V was pared by 6 bases and J by 0 bases, with 12 bases between. This CDR3 is 14 amino acids long. In DNA form, the CDR3 reads TGTGCCAGCAGGGCCGGACTAACCTCCTACGAGCAGTACTTC. Protein: CASRAGLTSYEQYF.

This clone has more than one count but fewer than ten. This sequence joins TRBV28 and TRBJ2-7; D is ambiguous. The V gene lost 3 bases and the J gene lost 2 bases, with 8 bases spanning the gap. Germline V lookup: CDR1 MDHEN, CDR2 SYDVKM. This CDR3 region has 13 residues. Here the CDR3 reads CASSFGPTYEQYF. In DNA, the CDR3 is TGTGCCAGCAGTTTTGGGCCTACCTACGAGCAGTACTTC.

The chain is built from TRBV6-6 and TRBJ2-5, with TRBD1 matching over 10 bases. This CDR3 has 16 residues. Germline CDR1 is MNHNY and CDR2 is SVGAGI (reference sequence). V lost 7 bases, J lost 5 bases, and 13 bases stayed unmatched. The CDR3 DNA is TGTGCCAGCATTAAGGGACAGGGGAATCTTGGGGAGACCCAGTACTTC. This encodes CASIKGQGNLGETQYF.

The rearrangement uses TRBV19 and TRBJ1-1, with a possible D match to TRBD1 (5 bases). Germline CDR1 reads LNHDA; CDR2 reads SQIVND (reference sequence). Trimming removed 5 bases from V and 11 bases from J, with 15 bases in between. The CDR3 extends over 12 amino acids. The DNA of the CDR3 is TGTGCCAGTAGTGTGCTCCAGGGATCCGCTTTCTTT. This encodes CASSVLQGSAFF.

This chain links TRBV19 with TRBJ2-3; TRBD2 is a possible D gene (5 bases). Germline-derived CDR1 and CDR2 are LNHDA and SQIVND (reference sequence). This CDR3 has 14 amino acids. V lost 1 base, J lost 4 bases, and 9 bases lay in between. The CDR3 DNA follows: TGTGCCAGTAGTATAGGGGAGTCGGCAGATACGCAGTATTTT. Translation gives CASSIGESADTQYF.

CDR3 nucleotides: TGTGCCAGCAGCTTGGTGCGGTCCGGAAACACCATATATTTT. Protein product: CASSLVRSGNTIYF. V gene TRBV5-8 combines with J gene TRBJ1-3; D remains ambiguous. V dropped 0 bases and J dropped 4 bases, with 8 bases sitting between them. The CDR3 sequence is 14 residues long. Germline loops: CDR1 SGHTS, CDR2 YDEGEE.

The chain joins TRBV11-2 to TRBJ2-2, with D perhaps matching TRBD2 (5 bases). CDR1 SGHAT and CDR2 FQNNGV come from the germline V gene. Trimming left V 4 bases short and J 3 bases short, with 12 bases between. The CDR3 consists of 15 residues. CDR3 amino acids: CASSYEGADTGELFF. In DNA form, the CDR3 reads TGTGCCAGCAGCTACGAGGGCGCGGACACCGGGGAGCTGTTTTTT.

The V call is TRBV5-6, the J call TRBJ1-5; TRBD1 aligns across 8 bases. The CDR3 extends over 16 amino acids. The V gene end was trimmed by 0 bases and the J gene end by 3 bases; junction bases not matched to a gene: 5. Germline assignment: CDR1 SGHDT and CDR2 YYEEEE. The CDR3 sequence: CASSLGQGAVNQPQHF. The CDR3 DNA follows: TGTGCCAGCAGCTTGGGCCAGGGGGCCGTCAATCAGCCCCAGCATTTT.

This clone came up a few times. This chain uses TRBV6-6 with TRBJ1-1; 9 nucleotides line up with TRBD1. V dropped 5 bases and J dropped 4; count of bases not matched to a gene: 8. The CDR3 runs 15 residues. CDR1 is MNHNY, CDR2 SVGAGI, per germline (reference sequence). In DNA, the CDR3 is TGTGCCAGCAGTGTTACCGGGACAGGGCCCACTGAAGCTTTCTTT. The encoded protein is CASSVTGTGPTEAFF.

The rearrangement uses TRBV28 and TRBJ1-2, with D uncertain. Germline CDR1 reads MDHEN; CDR2 reads SYDVKM. CDR3 length equals 15 residues. Trimming cost V 8 bases and J 2 bases, with 18 bases left between them. CDR3 DNA sequence: TGTGCCAGCGCGGGTCAGGCGTTCGACAACTATGGCTACACCTTC. Translated: CASAGQAFDNYGYTF.

The rearrangement joins TRBV7-2 to TRBJ2-5, with 7 bases that match TRBD1. With the DNA end fitting TRBJ2-7 better, the J assignment may be wrong. The germline CDR1 and CDR2 sequences are SGHTA and FQGNSA. The CDR3 loop spans 14 amino acids. The CDR3 region has the DNA TGTGCCAGCAGCAAACCGGGACAGCCCTACGAGCAGTACTTC. This sequence encodes CASSKPGQPYEQYF.

With respect to this clone: This sample includes further DNA sequences coding for the same CDR3. J is TRBJ2-5 and V is TRBV9; D possibly corresponds to TRBD2 (6 bases). Germline assignment: CDR1 SGDLS and CDR2 YYNGEE. This CDR3 spans 15 amino acids. Trimming removed 3 bases from V and 2 bases from J, with 14 bases in between. The CDR3 sequence: CASSALGLVQETQYF. CDR3 DNA sequence: TGTGCCAGCAGCGCTCTGGGACTTGTTCAAGAGACCCAGTACTTC.

The genes are TRBV4-2 and TRBJ2-5; 13 bases line up with TRBD2. The J call could be wrong; TRBJ2-7 is a better fit for the DNA end. The CDR3 totals 16 residues. The germline CDR1 and CDR2 sequences are LGHNA and YNFKEQ. In nucleotides, the CDR3 is TGTGCCAGCAGCCCAGACGGGACTAGCGGGGTTTACGAGCAGTACTTC. Translating gives CASSPDGTSGVYEQYF.

Concerning this clone itself: One end of the junction fails to match germline, which may point to a read error. CDR3 bases: TGTTCCAGCAGCGATACAGGGGCCTCGAATGAAAAACTGTTTTTT. This translates into CSSSDTGASNEKLFF. The genes are TRBV7-9 and TRBJ1-4; 7 nucleotides agree with TRBD1. CDR3 size: 15 residues. Germline CDR1 SEHNR, CDR2 FQNEAQ (reference sequence).

This chain connects TRBV5-1 to TRBJ2-3; 10 nucleotides align to TRBD2. The CDR3 is made up of 14 amino acids. CDR1 SGHRS and CDR2 YFSETQ come from the germline V gene. The ends lost 6 bases at V and 5 bases at J; junction bases unmatched: 6. The CDR3 DNA reads as TGCGCCAGCACTGGAGCGGGGGGGGGAGATACGCAGTATTTT. Amino acids: CASTGAGGGDTQYF.

This clone came up a few times. The chain links TRBV29-1 to TRBJ2-7, with 9 nucleotides matching TRBD1. The CDR3 has 13 amino acids. The V gene end was trimmed by 5 bases and the J gene end by 2 bases; junction bases not matched to a gene: 4. The germline CDR1 and CDR2 sequences are SQVTM and ANQGSEA. In DNA, the CDR3 is TGCAGCGTTTCGGACAGGGGTGCCTACGAGCAGTACTTC. Amino acid sequence: CSVSDRGAYEQYF.

This sequence joins TRBV14 and TRBJ2-1; D is undetermined. This CDR3 contains 14 residues. Germline-derived CDR1 and CDR2 are SGHDN and FVKESK. V was shortened by 3 bases and J by 5 bases, with 11 bases between the two germline ends. The CDR3 DNA reads TGTGCCAGCAGCCAGCCCGACCGGGACAATGAGCAGTTCTTC. The encoded protein is CASSQPDRDNEQFF.

CDR3 nucleotides: TGCGCCAGCAGGACCGGGACAGGGTCCGAGACCCAGTACTTC. It translates to CASRTGTGSETQYF. The rearrangement joins TRBV5-1 to TRBJ2-5; 9 nucleotides agree with TRBD1. After removal of 5 bases from V and 5 bases from J, the junction contained 7 bases not matched to a gene. In germline, CDR1 is SGHRS, CDR2 YFSETQ. The CDR3 is 14 residues long.

The chain carries TRBV7-2 and TRBJ2-7, with 13 positions matching TRBD2. V was clipped by 8 bases and J by 6 bases; unmatched bases: 7. Germline V gene lookup returns CDR1 SGHTA and CDR2 FQGNSA. This CDR3 spans 14 amino acids. The CDR3 is CASGTSGRASEQYF. In DNA, the CDR3 is TGTGCCAGCGGAACTAGCGGGAGGGCCTCCGAGCAGTACTTC.